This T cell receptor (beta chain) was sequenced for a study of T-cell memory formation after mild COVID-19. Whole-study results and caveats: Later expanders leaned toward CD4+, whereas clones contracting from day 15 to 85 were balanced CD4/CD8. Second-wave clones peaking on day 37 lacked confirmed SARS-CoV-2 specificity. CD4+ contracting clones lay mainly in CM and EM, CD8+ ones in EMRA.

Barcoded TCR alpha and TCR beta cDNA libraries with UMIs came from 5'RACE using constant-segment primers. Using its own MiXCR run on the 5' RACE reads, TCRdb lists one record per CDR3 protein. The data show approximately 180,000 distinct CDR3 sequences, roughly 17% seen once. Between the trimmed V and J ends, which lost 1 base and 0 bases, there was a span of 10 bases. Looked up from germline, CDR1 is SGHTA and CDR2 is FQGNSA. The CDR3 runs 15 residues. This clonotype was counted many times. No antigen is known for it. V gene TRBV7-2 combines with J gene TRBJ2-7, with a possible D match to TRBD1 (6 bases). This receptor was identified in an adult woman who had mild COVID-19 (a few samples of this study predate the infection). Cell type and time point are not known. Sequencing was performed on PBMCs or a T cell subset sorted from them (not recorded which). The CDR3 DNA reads TGTGCCAGCAGCTTAGACAGGGTTACCTCCTACGAGCAGTACTTC. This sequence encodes CASSLDRVTSYEQYF.